This entry describes one TCR beta chain. The sample is drawn from a study of blood T cell repertoires in COVID-19. Turning to the study itself: Samples came from the United States, Italy and Spain, spanning acute and convalescent COVID-19. PBMCs, B-cell-depleted T cells, or T cells were the source of the cDNA or gDNA that made up the material.

Profiled with immunoSEQ multiplex PCR; TCRdb holds only in-frame clones, not every one. The sample has some 290,000 clones, around 89% seen once. In germline, CDR1 is LGHDT, CDR2 YNNKEL (reference sequence). V dropped 1 base and J dropped 4 bases, with 13 bases sitting between them. This CDR3 has 15 amino acids. The sequenced sample consisted of peripheral blood. The sequence came from a middle-aged woman with COVID-19, enrolled during active disease. V usage is TRBV3-1 (or the pseudogene TRBV3-2) and J usage is TRBJ1-2; weak D call: TRBD1 (5 bases). CDR3 bases: TGTGCCAGCAGCCAAGTTTGGGGGGAGAGCTATGGCTACACCTTC. Its translation is CASSQVWGESYGYTF.